The rows below give T cell receptor beta chains drawn from one sample of a study of regulatory T cells in long-lasting Graves disease. Using its own MiXCR run on the multiplex PCR reads, TCRdb lists one record per CDR3 protein. The sample has roughly 430,000 distinct CDR3 sequences; 21% are singletons. The sample here was peripheral blood mononuclear cells (PBMCs), taken when the disease was refractory, from a patient treated with antithyroid drugs. The source of these receptors is a female donor with Graves disease. CDR3s include the opening cysteine and the closing phenylalanine or tryptophan. Fields, in order: clone size, D gene, J gene, V gene, CDR3 protein, CDR3 DNA. The D gene is left open where the match is weak. The size of a clone is reported for some rows only, either as once, few or many, or as a class for expanded clones.

many	TRBD1	TRBJ1-5	TRBV12-3/TRBV12-4	CASSPRDRGINQPQHF	TGTGCCAGCAGTCCCCGGGACAGGGGAATCAATCAGCCCCAGCATTTT
many	TRBD1	TRBJ1-2	TRBV30	CAWSATGVYGYTF	TGTGCCTGGAGCGCTACAGGGGTCTATGGCTACACCTTC
few	-	TRBJ1-5	TRBV5-1	CASSLDGGVKPQHF	TGCGCCAGCAGCTTGGATGGGGGGGTGAAGCCCCAGCATTTT
many	-	TRBJ1-1	TRBV2	CASRTPGTEAFF	TGTGCCAGCAGAACTCCAGGGACTGAAGCTTTCTTT
few	-	TRBJ1-3	TRBV6-2/TRBV6-3	CASSPDNGNTIYF	TGTGCCAGCAGCCCGGACAATGGAAACACCATATATTTT
-	TRBD2	TRBJ2-7	TRBV9	CASSVDPGGPGEQYF	TGTGCCAGCAGCGTAGACCCGGGAGGGCCAGGGGAGCAGTACTTC
-	-	TRBJ2-2	TRBV3-1	CASKVTNTGELFF	TGTGCCAGCAAGGTGACGAACACCGGGGAGCTGTTTTTT
many	-	TRBJ1-2	TRBV2	CASSETGYGYTF	TGTGCCAGCAGTGAAACAGGCTATGGCTACACCTTC
many	-	TRBJ2-1	TRBV28	CASSFRTGQFF	TGTGCCAGCAGTTTCCGGACTGGGCAGTTCTTC
many	-	TRBJ2-5	TRBV12-5	CASGLALGGAETQYF	TGTGCTAGTGGTTTGGCCCTAGGGGGTGCGGAGACCCAGTACTTC
many	TRBD1	TRBJ1-1	TRBV29-1	CSVALGQIMNTEAFF	TGCAGCGTTGCCCTGGGACAGATCATGAACACTGAAGCTTTCTTT
once	-	TRBJ2-7	TRBV5-1	CASSSRTTGSYEQYF	TGCGCCAGCAGCTCGAGGACGACAGGCTCCTACGAGCAGTACTTC
-	-	TRBJ2-2	TRBV2	CASSPFEESHTGELFF	TGTGCCAGCAGTCCTTTTGAGGAATCTCACACCGGGGAGCTGTTTTTT
many	TRBD1	TRBJ1-5	TRBV28	CASSVQGASQPQHF	TGTGCCAGCAGTGTACAGGGGGCGAGTCAGCCCCAGCATTTT
once	TRBD1	TRBJ2-3	TRBV10-3	CASLLGQGETDTQYF	TGTGCCAGCTTGCTAGGACAGGGGGAGACAGATACGCAGTATTTT
-	-	TRBJ2-6	TRBV13	CASSQLSGANVLTF	TGTGCCAGCAGCCAGCTCTCTGGGGCCAACGTCCTGACTTTC
many	-	TRBJ1-5	TRBV15	CATRDSNQPQHF	TGTGCCACCAGGGATAGCAATCAGCCCCAGCATTTT
many	-	TRBJ1-5	TRBV12-3/TRBV12-4	CASSSDILGNQPQHF	TGTGCCAGCAGTTCGGACATTCTGGGCAATCAGCCCCAGCATTTT
-	-	TRBJ2-7	TRBV20-1	CSAQPGFSYEQYF	TGCAGTGCCCAGCCCGGGTTCTCCTACGAGCAGTACTTC
-	-	TRBJ2-6	TRBV12-3/TRBV12-4	CASSQNSGANVLTF	TGTGCCAGCAGCCAGAACTCTGGGGCCAACGTCCTGACTTTC
many	TRBD1	TRBJ1-5	TRBV19	CASSMTRGNQPQHF	TGTGCCAGTAGTATGACCAGGGGGAATCAGCCCCAGCATTTT
many	-	TRBJ1-5	TRBV2	CASSGWVRAAGTSNQPQHF	TGTGCCAGCAGTGGTTGGGTCCGGGCGGCAGGGACAAGCAATCAGCCCCAGCATTTT
few	TRBD1	TRBJ2-5	TRBV20-1	CSANTGGQETQYF	TGCAGTGCAAATACAGGGGGCCAAGAGACCCAGTACTTC
many	-	TRBJ2-7	TRBV28	CASSPGRWGEQYF	TGTGCCAGCAGTCCGGGACGGTGGGGCGAGCAGTACTTC
few	-	TRBJ2-2	TRBV5-6	CASRVAPNTGELFF	TGTGCCAGCAGGGTAGCGCCGAACACCGGGGAGCTGTTTTTT
few	-	TRBJ1-5	TRBV30	CAWSQTTSNQPQHF	TGTGCCTGGAGCCAGACGACTAGCAATCAGCCCCAGCATTTT
-	TRBD2	TRBJ2-2	TRBV27	CASTMAGEAGELFF	TGTGCCAGCACCATGGCGGGAGAGGCCGGGGAGCTGTTTTTT
many	-	TRBJ2-7	TRBV11-2	CASSLDGAWGYEQYF	TGTGCCAGCAGCTTAGATGGGGCCTGGGGCTACGAGCAGTACTTC
many	TRBD2	TRBJ2-5	TRBV2	CASSDPGLAGGPRGKTQYF	TGTGCCAGCAGCGACCCGGGACTAGCGGGAGGGCCACGAGGGAAGACCCAGTACTTC
many	TRBD1	TRBJ2-7	TRBV5-1	CASTGRGPYEQYF	TGCGCCAGCACGGGCAGGGGGCCCTACGAGCAGTACTTC
few	-	TRBJ2-6	TRBV6-2/TRBV6-3	CASSYSSGTGANVLTF	TGTGCCAGCAGTTACTCTTCGGGGACCGGGGCCAACGTCCTGACTTTC
-	TRBD2	TRBJ2-4	TRBV5-6	CASSKTSGSPKNIQYF	TGTGCCAGCAGCAAAACTAGCGGGAGCCCCAAAAACATTCAGTACTTC
-	-	TRBJ2-3	TRBV20-1	CSASDRFTDTQYF	TGCAGTGCTTCCGACAGGTTCACAGATACGCAGTATTTT
-	-	TRBJ1-5	TRBV5-1	CASRSGIGSNQPQHF	TGCGCCAGCAGATCAGGGATAGGTAGCAATCAGCCCCAGCATTTT
-	-	TRBJ1-3	TRBV6-2/TRBV6-3	CASSYSSREISGNTIYF	TGTGCCAGCAGTTACTCTAGTCGAGAAATCTCTGGAAACACCATATATTTT
few	-	TRBJ2-2	TRBV12-3/TRBV12-4	CATQYSANTGELFF	TGTGCCACACAATATAGCGCGAACACCGGGGAGCTGTTTTTT
many	-	TRBJ2-4	TRBV20-1	CSASWVSEGVQYF	TGCAGTGCTAGTTGGGTCTCCGAGGGGGTTCAGTACTTC
many	TRBD2	TRBJ2-5	TRBV28	CASSSSAGGLQETQYF	TGTGCCAGCAGTTCTAGTGCGGGAGGTCTCCAAGAGACCCAGTACTTC
many	-	TRBJ2-5	TRBV9	CASSVRVDSQETQYF	TGTGCCAGCAGCGTGAGGGTGGACTCCCAAGAGACCCAGTACTTC
few	TRBD1	TRBJ1-3	TRBV28	CASSSQGPGNTIYF	TGTGCCAGCAGTTCACAGGGGCCTGGAAACACCATATATTTT
-	-	TRBJ2-3	TRBV7-8	CASNSGHPGTDTQYF	TGTGCCAGCAACTCCGGACACCCTGGCACAGATACGCAGTATTTT
few	-	TRBJ2-5	TRBV7-9	CASSPSEGSFQTQYF	TGTGCCAGCAGCCCATCGGAAGGGAGCTTCCAGACCCAGTACTTC
many	-	TRBJ2-5	TRBV15	CATSREGWAEETQYF	TGTGCCACCAGCAGAGAGGGGTGGGCGGAAGAGACCCAGTACTTC
many	-	TRBJ2-7	TRBV28	CASRIGTSYEQYF	TGTGCCAGCAGGATCGGGACATCCTACGAGCAGTACTTC
few	-	TRBJ2-2	TRBV20-1	CSARVPEADTGELFF	TGCAGTGCTAGGGTCCCCGAAGCAGACACCGGGGAGCTGTTTTTT
many	-	TRBJ1-5	TRBV2	CASSSGRQGPQHF	TGTGCCAGCAGCTCCGGGCGCCAGGGGCCCCAGCATTTT
many	-	TRBJ1-6	TRBV28	CASSLTRKGSPLHF	TGTGCCAGCAGTTTAACGAGAAAAGGTTCACCCCTCCACTTT
many	-	TRBJ1-5	TRBV2	CASSDEGGRNQPQHF	TGTGCCAGCAGTGACGAAGGCGGAAGAAATCAGCCCCAGCATTTT
many	-	TRBJ1-2	TRBV7-8	CASSPGSLNYGYTF	TGTGCCAGCAGCCCAGGAAGCCTCAACTATGGCTACACCTTC
many	-	TRBJ1-2	TRBV2	CASSEAAILGGYTF	TGTGCCAGCAGTGAGGCGGCCATCCTAGGTGGCTACACCTTC
many	-	TRBJ1-1	TRBV6-2/TRBV6-3	CASSYHRTNTEAFF	TGTGCCAGCAGTTATCACAGGACCAACACTGAAGCTTTCTTT
many	-	TRBJ2-7	TRBV11-2	CASSLDIGEGRPYEQYF	TGTGCCAGCAGCTTAGATATCGGAGAGGGGCGTCCCTACGAGCAGTACTTC
-	TRBD2	TRBJ2-7	TRBV27	CASSTGTSRYEQYF	TGTGCCAGCAGCACCGGGACTAGTAGGTACGAGCAGTACTTC